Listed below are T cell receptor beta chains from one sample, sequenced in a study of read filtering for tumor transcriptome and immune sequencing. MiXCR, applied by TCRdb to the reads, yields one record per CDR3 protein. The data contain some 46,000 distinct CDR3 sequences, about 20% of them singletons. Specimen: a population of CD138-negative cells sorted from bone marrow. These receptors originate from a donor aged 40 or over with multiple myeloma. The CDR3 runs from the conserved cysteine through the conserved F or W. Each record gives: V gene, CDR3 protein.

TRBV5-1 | CASSQGGSSYNEQFF
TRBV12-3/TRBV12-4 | CASSTAGARETQYF
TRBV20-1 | CSARDEKDYRTYNEQFF
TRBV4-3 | CASSQGQSNEQFF
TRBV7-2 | CASSLLNTIYF
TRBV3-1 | CASSPRGPNYEQYF
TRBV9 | CASSVRDTAYNEQFF
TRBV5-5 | CASSLLPYNEQFF
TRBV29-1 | CSVGIGNTGELFF
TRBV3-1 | CASSQGEYNSPLHF
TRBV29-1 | CSVEDGRRSYNEQFF
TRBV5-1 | CASSLYSGSGETQYF
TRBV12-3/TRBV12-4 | CASSLRVGQAIQSRAKNIQYF
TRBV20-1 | CSAHPPFTMRGTDTQYF
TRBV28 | CASSFRQGPREKLFF
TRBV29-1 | CSVERESDTQYF
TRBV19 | CASSITGLANYNEQFF
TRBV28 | CASSLSGTSGIHNIQYF
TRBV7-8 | CATLPGGRYNEQFF
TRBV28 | CASGRAPNTEAFF
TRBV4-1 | CASSQPTDNQPQHF
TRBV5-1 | CASSLADREDTGELFF
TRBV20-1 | CSARDPRNTGELFF
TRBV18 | CASSPRGSQETQYF
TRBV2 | CASSEGEYVGELFF
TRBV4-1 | CASSQVRNSNQPQHF
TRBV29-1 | CSVDGWSGRAGETQYF
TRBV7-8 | CASSLRWDGVSGANVLTF
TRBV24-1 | CATSDGAGPYNEQFF
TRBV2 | CASSAWTSGLTDTQYF
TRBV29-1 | CSVASALNTEAFF
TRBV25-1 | CASSDWGQGGEKLFF
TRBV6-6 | CASSYSINRDTQYF
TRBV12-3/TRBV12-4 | CASSFNSGPGNEKLFF
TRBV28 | CASSWQYRTGEAFF
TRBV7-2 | CASSLRLAVLTDTQYF
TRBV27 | CASRHRQGTGEQYF
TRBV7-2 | CASRPGGPTDEQFF
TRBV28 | CASSFGTEAFF
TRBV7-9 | CASSLAGGSVDTQYF
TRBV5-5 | CASSLAVLGHQPQHF
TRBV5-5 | CASSLTGAEKTQYF
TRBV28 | CASSSTTTGPGYGPQHF
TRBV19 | CASSYGGLYNEQFF
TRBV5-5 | CASSLVGEKLFF
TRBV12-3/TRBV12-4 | CASSFYAEETQYF
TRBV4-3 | CASSHPGGQTNEKLFF
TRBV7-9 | CASSLGWAGKGTYEQYF
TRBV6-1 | CASKPKQVNEQFF